These T cell receptor beta chains were read from a single sample in a study of CD8 T cells in ankylosing spondylitis. Via MiXCR, TCRdb re-called the 5' RACE reads, giving one row per CDR3 protein. The table includes a few hundred thousand distinct CDR3 sequences, around 7.6% detected once. The sequenced sample was blood, either unsorted or a sorted T cell fraction (not recorded which). All receptors come from a male donor with ankylosing spondylitis. Each CDR3 is given with its conserved first and last residue. Each record gives: clone size, V gene, J gene, D gene, CDR3 DNA, CDR3 protein. D genes are given only for firm matches. The size entry is marked missing in some rows and otherwise reads once, few, many or a size class.

>.|TRBV6-2/TRBV6-3|TRBJ2-7|.
TGTGCCAGCAGTTACTGGGCAGGGGTACCCTACGAGCAGTACTTC
CASSYWAGVPYEQYF
>few|TRBV6-1|TRBJ1-5|.
TGTGCCAGCACTCCGAGTGGTCGGGGCAATCAGCCCCAGCATTTT
CASTPSGRGNQPQHF
>few|TRBV12-3/TRBV12-4|TRBJ2-2|.
TGTGCCAGCAGTCGTACAGGGTCCACCGGGGAGCTGTTTTTT
CASSRTGSTGELFF
>many|TRBV14|TRBJ1-3|.
TGTGCCAGCAGCCAAGATCTTACGGCTGGAAACACCATATATTTT
CASSQDLTAGNTIYF
>few|TRBV4-2|TRBJ2-4|TRBD2
TGTGCCAGCAGCCAAGGGTTAGCGGGAGGCCTCGGGCGGGAAAACATTCAGTACTTC
CASSQGLAGGLGRENIQYF
>.|TRBV2|TRBJ2-7|.
TGTGCCAGCAGAAGCCGGGGTGAGCAGTACTTC
CASRSRGEQYF
>few|TRBV5-1|TRBJ2-2|.
TGCGCCAGCAGCTTGAATCTAGAGGGCACCGGGGAGCTGTTTTTT
CASSLNLEGTGELFF
>many|TRBV2|TRBJ2-1|.
TGTGCCAGCAGTGAAGCTAAGGCAGTCACCTACCCCGATGAGCAGTTCTTC
CASSEAKAVTYPDEQFF
>.|TRBV12-3/TRBV12-4|TRBJ2-7|.
TGTGCCAGCAGCCCTGGAGCCATCTCCTACGAGCAGTACTTC
CASSPGAISYEQYF
>many|TRBV9|TRBJ2-1|.
TGTGCCAGCAGCGTAGTCGTGGGAGGCCCCTACAATGAGCAGTTCTTC
CASSVVVGGPYNEQFF
>.|TRBV5-5|TRBJ1-1|.
TGTGCCAGCAGCTTTGGGCACTCGAACACTGAAGCTTTCTTT
CASSFGHSNTEAFF
>.|TRBV29-1|TRBJ2-3|.
TGCAGCGCCTCCCTAGGACAGACAGATACGCAGTATTTT
CSASLGQTDTQYF
>.|TRBV6-1|TRBJ1-1|.
TGTGCCAGCAGTACAGGACGACAGAGGACCACTGAAGCTTTCTTT
CASSTGRQRTTEAFF
>.|TRBV5-1|TRBJ2-5|.
TGCGCCAGCAGCGTCCGGGACAACCAAGAGACCCAGTACTTC
CASSVRDNQETQYF
>.|TRBV7-8|TRBJ2-3|.
TGTGCCAGCAGCCCCGCTCCGCGAGGGGGACTGGGGACGCAGTATTTT
CASSPAPRGGLGTQYF
>few|TRBV4-1|TRBJ1-1|.
TGCGCCAGCAGCCGCGCTGGGGGGGCCATGAACACTGAAGCTTTCTTT
CASSRAGGAMNTEAFF
>.|TRBV6-5|TRBJ2-3|.
TGTGCCAGCAGTAACCCTCGAGTCTCCACAGATACGCAGTATTTT
CASSNPRVSTDTQYF
>.|TRBV12-3/TRBV12-4|TRBJ2-1|.
TGTGCCAGCAGCCCGGGGATGGTGGCCCGCAATGAGCAGTTCTTC
CASSPGMVARNEQFF
>few|TRBV27|TRBJ2-1|TRBD2
TGTGCCAGCAGTTTATTCAGGGAGGGTGAGCAGTTCTTC
CASSLFREGEQFF
>.|TRBV7-2|TRBJ2-3|TRBD1
TGTGCCAGCAGCCCAGACGGGACAGGGGCAGATACGCAGTATTTT
CASSPDGTGADTQYF
>few|TRBV7-7|TRBJ2-3|.
TGTGCTAGCAGCTTAGTCGAGGCAGATACGCAGTATTTT
CASSLVEADTQYF
>.|TRBV9|TRBJ2-3|.
TGTGCCAGCAGCGTAGGTAATAGCCAGCAGGATACGCAGTATTTT
CASSVGNSQQDTQYF
>.|TRBV29-1|TRBJ1-1|.
TGCAGCGTTGTACAGGGAAACATTGAAGCTTTCTTT
CSVVQGNIEAFF
>few|TRBV20-1|TRBJ2-7|TRBD2
TGCAGTGCTAGAGTTGTGACTAGCGTCTCCTACGAGCAGTACTTC
CSARVVTSVSYEQYF